Below are 24 T cell receptor beta chains sequenced from a single sample in a study of cytomegalovirus exposure and HLA in healthy donors. The PCR contained 60 Vbeta and 13 Jbeta primers. Clones were read by immunoSEQ multiplex PCR, and TCRdb kept only the in-frame ones, dropping some. The table has 150,000 or so clones, over 65% seen once. The source material was PBMCs. These receptors were obtained from a man aged 25 to 40 in good health and CMV-seronegative.

This rearrangement joins TRBV2 to TRBJ2-5; D may be TRBD2 (6 bases). With 8 bases removed from V and 2 bases from J, the gap between germline ends came to 9 bases. Germline V CDR1 and CDR2: SNHLY, FYNNEI. The CDR3 sequence is 12 residues long. CDR3 in DNA: TGTGCCAGCCGGCGGGGTCAAGAGACCCAGTACTTC. It specifies CASRRGQETQYF.

The chain uses TRBV7-2 and TRBJ1-2; 7 nucleotides align to TRBD1. V shed 5 bases and J 3 bases; nucleotides not matched to a gene: 3. CDR1 is SGHTA and CDR2 is FQGNSA in the germline V gene. CDR3 length: 13 amino acids. The CDR3 DNA reads TGTGCCAGCAGCCCGGACAGGTACTATGGCTACACCTTC. Translating it yields CASSPDRYYGYTF.

The V gene is TRBV5-6, the J gene TRBJ1-2; TRBD1 is a possible D gene (5 bases). Germline CDR1 reads SGHDT; CDR2 reads YYEEEE. Trimming left V 2 bases short and J 4 bases short, with 12 bases between. CDR3 size: 14 residues. CDR3 residues: CASSLQAASYGYTF. For the CDR3, the DNA is TGTGCCAGCAGCTTACAGGCGGCATCCTATGGCTACACCTTC.

On this clone: At one end the junction does not follow the germline gene, possibly because of a read error. This chain connects TRBV28 to TRBJ1-5, with 7 positions matching TRBD1. This CDR3 contains 15 residues. CDR1 and CDR2 (germline): MDHEN, SYDVKM. The CDR3 DNA reads as TGTGCCAGCAGTCCTACAGGGGTTAGCGATCAGCCCCAGCATTTT. Its protein is CASSPTGVSDQPQHF. Looking up the rest from reference TRBV28 and TRBJ1-5 gives the full variable domain: DVKVTQSSRYLVKRTGEKVFLECVQDMDHENMFWYRQDPGLGLRLIYFSYDVKMKEKGDIPEGYSVSREKKERFSLILESASTNQTSMYLCASSPTGVSDQPQHFGDGTRLSIL.

This rearrangement joins TRBV6-4 to TRBJ1-5; 8 nucleotides agree with TRBD1. The CDR3 totals 13 residues. Losses at the gene ends were 5 bases for V and 7 bases for J; bases not matched to a gene: 4. The germline V gene encodes CDR1 MRHNA and CDR2 SNTAGT. The CDR3 DNA is TGTGCCAGCAGTTTACAGGGGGGACAGCCCCAGCATTTT. Translating it yields CASSLQGGQPQHF.

V and J are TRBV21-1 and TRBJ1-1; the D call in the table, TRBD1, was not verified against the DNA. TRBV21-1 constitutes a pseudogene. CDR3 size: 15 residues. The DNA of the CDR3 is TGTGCCAGCTCGTGGACAGGGAAGGGTTACGCTGAAGCTTTCTTT. Its translation: CASSWTGKGYAEAFF.

The V call is TRBV4-3, the J call TRBJ2-1, with D possibly TRBD1 on 5 matching bases. The V gene lost 1 base and the J gene lost 6 bases, with 19 bases spanning the gap. The CDR3 spans 17 residues. Germline V gene sequence: CDR1 LGHNA, CDR2 YSLEER. DNA of the CDR3: TGCGCCAGCAGCCAAGTAGGGTCAGGGCCGGAACGCAATGAGCAGTTCTTC. Protein: CASSQVGSGPERNEQFF.

The chain combines TRBV2 with TRBJ1-2; 12 bases fit TRBD1. This CDR3 region has 16 residues. Germline V lookup: CDR1 SNHLY, CDR2 FYNNEI. With V trimmed by 7 bases and J by 6 bases, 12 bases remained unmatched. The CDR3 nucleotides read TGTGCCAGCACTCCTAGTGGGACAGGGGGCCGGGATGGCTACACCTTC. Translated: CASTPSGTGGRDGYTF.

The rearrangement joins TRBV6-1 to TRBJ1-6; 7 positions agree with TRBD1. Germline V lookup: CDR1 MNHNS, CDR2 SASEGT. The CDR3 loop spans 14 amino acids. The V and J ends lost 5 bases and 7 bases, in that order; junction bases with no gene match: 5. CDR3: CASSPTGWNSPLHF. CDR3 in DNA: TGTGCCAGCAGTCCGACAGGGTGGAATTCACCCCTCCACTTT.

This chain joins TRBV30 and TRBJ2-2; D gene uncertain. V was trimmed by 2 bases and J by 1 base, leaving 8 bases between them. This CDR3 has 14 residues. Germline V CDR1 and CDR2: GTSNPN, SVGIG (reference sequence). The CDR3 sequence is CAWSSSGNTGELFF. The CDR3 nucleotides read TGTGCCTGGAGTTCGTCGGGGAACACCGGGGAGCTGTTTTTT. Full variable domain (missing parts from reference TRBV30 and TRBJ2-2): SQTIHQWPATLVQPVGSPLSLECTVEGTSNPNLYWYRQAAGRGLQLLFYSVGIGQISSEVPQNLSASRPQDRQFILSSKKLLLSDSGFYLCAWSSSGNTGELFFGEGSRLTVL.

This chain links TRBV2 with TRBJ1-2, with 7 bases aligning to TRBD1. The CDR3 is 15 residues long. Germline lookup yields CDR1 SNHLY and CDR2 FYNNEI. The V and J ends lost 5 bases and 7 bases, in that order; junction bases with no gene match: 13. The CDR3 coding sequence is TGTGCCAGCAGTAATAAAGACAGGGCCTCGGCTGGCTACACCTTC. This codes for CASSNKDRASAGYTF.

The rearrangement links TRBV7-9 to TRBJ2-7; 12 nucleotides line up with TRBD2. CDR1 and CDR2 from the germline V gene are SEHNR and FQNEAQ (reference sequence). The CDR3 spans 15 residues. V was pared by 4 bases and J by 4 bases, with 5 bases of the junction left unmatched. In nucleotides, the CDR3 is TGTGCCAGCAGCTCCAGACTAGCGGGGGCTTACGAGCAGTACTTC. Its protein product is CASSSRLAGAYEQYF.

In its sample, this clone was seen once. The chain couples TRBV7-8 to TRBJ1-1; 7 nucleotides match TRBD1. Germline CDR1 reads SGHVS; CDR2 reads FQNEAQ. The CDR3 covers 13 residues. After removal of 4 bases from V and 5 bases from J, the junction contained 4 bases not matched to a gene. For the CDR3, the DNA is TGTGCCAGCAGCTGGTCAGGGGGAACTGAAGCTTTCTTT. Translating gives CASSWSGGTEAFF. Based on the CDR3 plus reference TRBV7-8 and TRBJ1-1, the full variable domain is GAGVSQSPRYKVAKRGQDVALRCDPISGHVSLFWYQQALGQGPEFLTYFQNEAQLDKSGLPSDRFFAERPEGSVSTLKIQRTQQEDSAVYLCASSWSGGTEAFFGQGTRLTVV.

This clone occurred a few times. In nucleotides, the CDR3 is TGTGCCAGCAGCTCCTCGGACATTGTGGAGACCCAGTACTTC. This translates into CASSSSDIVETQYF. The chain uses TRBV5-6 and TRBJ2-5, with D perhaps TRBD1 (5 bases). The CDR3 has 14 residues. The V end lost 3 bases, the J end lost 5 bases, and 14 bases lay between the germline ends. Germline CDR1 SGHDT, CDR2 YYEEEE.

This clone appeared a few times. The chain links TRBV5-1 to TRBJ2-7; the match to TRBD1 covers 9 bases. The CDR3 has 14 residues. The germline gives CDR1 SGHRS, CDR2 YFSETQ. Germline trimming cut 6 bases from V and 2 bases from J; bases unmatched to any gene: 6. CDR3 bases: TGCGCCAGCAAGACCGGGACAGGGCCCTACGAGCAGTACTTC. It specifies CASKTGTGPYEQYF.

The chain is built from TRBV6-4 and TRBJ2-2; maybe TRBD1 (5 bases). The V end lost 4 bases, the J end lost 3 bases, and 9 bases lay between the germline ends. CDR1 MRHNA and CDR2 SNTAGT come from the germline V gene. CDR3 size: 14 residues. The CDR3 is CASSAQGDTGELFF. Here the CDR3 DNA reads TGTGCCAGCAGTGCGCAGGGTGACACCGGGGAGCTGTTTTTT.

The V gene is TRBV5-4, the J gene TRBJ2-3; 12 positions match TRBD2. CDR1 is SGHNT and CDR2 is YYREEE in the germline V gene (reference sequence). With V trimmed by 2 bases and J by 1 base, 8 bases remained unmatched. The CDR3 covers 18 residues. This CDR3 reads CASSFLAGGPSGTDTQYF. The DNA for the CDR3 is TGTGCCAGCAGCTTCCTAGCGGGGGGGCCTTCTGGCACAGATACGCAGTATTTT.

The chain couples TRBV5-1 to TRBJ1-2; TRBD1 is a possible D gene (5 bases). The CDR3 length is 14 residues. V dropped 5 bases and J dropped 4 bases, with 15 bases sitting between them. Germline loops: CDR1 SGHRS, CDR2 YFSETQ. CDR3 bases: TGCGCCAGCAGTCCGGGGGAGATCGGCTATGGCTACACCTTC. It translates to CASSPGEIGYGYTF.

The chain employs TRBV21-1 and TRBJ1-1; TRBD1, as called in the table, went unchecked against the DNA. TRBV21-1 is flagged as a pseudogene. The CDR3 is 18 amino acids. CDR3 residues: CASSNGFVQGAKNTEAFF. DNA for the CDR3: TGTGCCAGCAGCAATGGATTCGTACAGGGGGCAAAGAACACTGAAGCTTTCTTT.

The chain joins TRBV7-8 to TRBJ2-5; D may be TRBD1 (5 bases). The germline CDR1 and CDR2 sequences are SGHVS and FQNEAQ. Trimming removed 5 bases from V and 5 bases from J, with 21 bases in between. The CDR3 covers 16 residues. The DNA for the CDR3 is TGTGCCAGCAGCCCAAGGGGCGGCCAGGGCTTCGAGACCCAGTACTTC. It translates to CASSPRGGQGFETQYF.

The V and J genes are TRBV14 and TRBJ2-7; TRBD2 agrees at 7 bases. CDR3 length: 13 amino acids. The germline V gene has CDR1 SGHDN and CDR2 FVKESK. Trimming at V came to 8 bases and at J to 0 bases, leaving 4 bases not matched to a gene. CDR3 sequence: CASFSGASYEQYF. The CDR3 DNA sequence: TGTGCCAGCTTCAGCGGGGCCTCCTACGAGCAGTACTTC.

The V and J genes are TRBV25-1 and TRBJ2-6; TRBD2 might be the D (6 bases). V dropped 3 bases and J dropped 0 bases, with 9 bases sitting between them. CDR1 and CDR2 (germline): MGHDK, SYGVNS. This CDR3 contains 16 residues. The CDR3 loop is CASSEGGSSGANVLTF. In DNA form, the CDR3 reads TGTGCCAGCAGTGAGGGGGGTAGCTCTGGGGCCAACGTCCTGACTTTC. The full variable domain, in which reference TRBV25-1 and TRBJ2-6 provide the parts outside the CDR3, is EADIYQTPRYLVIGTGKKITLECSQTMGHDKMYWYQQDPGMELHLIHYSYGVNSTEKGDLSSESTVSRIRTEHFPLTLESARPSHTSQYLCASSEGGSSGANVLTFGAGSRLTVL.

This clone was counted a few times. The chain employs TRBV5-1 and TRBJ2-1; TRBD2 matches at 9 bases. From germline, CDR1 is SGHRS and CDR2 YFSETQ. The CDR3 is 16 amino acids. Trimming cost V 1 base and J 5 bases; bases outside gene matches: 7. The CDR3 bases are TGCGCCAGCAGCTTGCTTGGAGCGGGGGGAGACAATGAGCAGTTCTTC. It codes for CASSLLGAGGDNEQFF.

The rearrangement joins TRBV5-1 to TRBJ2-7, with D perhaps matching TRBD1 (5 bases). The germline V gene encodes CDR1 SGHRS and CDR2 YFSETQ. CDR3 length: 15 residues. Trimming left V 4 bases short and J 6 bases short, with 20 bases between. The CDR3 reads CASSLGTTQVPEQYF. CDR3 sequence (DNA): TGCGCCAGCAGCCTGGGAACAACACAGGTACCCGAGCAGTACTTC.